Sequencing of this TCR beta chain was carried out in a study of T cell responses to AZD1222 COVID-19 vaccine. V was clipped by 5 bases and J by 2 bases, with 13 bases between them. The CDR3 extends over 14 amino acids. Germline values: CDR1 LGHDT, CDR2 YNNKEL (reference sequence). Measured with immunoSEQ multiplex PCR; TCRdb has only the in-frame clones, and not every one. Of over 150,000 clones listed, 85% to 95% are singletons. This receptor was obtained from an adult who received the MenACWY meningococcal vaccine as a control. The sample consisted of peripheral blood, taken 28 days after the second dose of the MenACWY control vaccine. The rearrangement uses TRBV3-1 (or the pseudogene TRBV3-2) and TRBJ2-7; D perhaps matches TRBD1 (6 bases). The DNA for the CDR3 is TGTGCCAGCAGCTCCTTCACAGGGACCTACGAGCAGTACTTC. Its protein product is CASSSFTGTYEQYF.